This is a list of T cell receptor beta chains from one sample in a study of high-grade serous ovarian cancer treatment subgroups. Generated by immunoSEQ multiplex PCR, the TCRdb table keeps only in-frame clones and is missing some. The table lists about 30,000 clones, roughly 80% of them singletons. Input material: tumor tissue. The receptors originated from a human donor with high-grade serous ovarian cancer. CDR3s include the opening cysteine and the closing phenylalanine or tryptophan. The order of the fields is J gene, D gene, V gene, CDR3 protein, CDR3 DNA. D genes are given only for firm matches.

TRBJ1-1	.	TRBV29-1	CSVVAQRYEAFF	TGCAGCGTTGTTGCGCAGCGATATGAAGCTTTCTTT
TRBJ2-1	.	TRBV7-8	CASSLARGPPNEQFF	TGTGCCAGCAGCTTAGCCCGGGGACCCCCCAATGAGCAGTTCTTC
TRBJ2-7	.	TRBV11-2	CASSPLGTGAPYEQYF	TGTGCCAGCAGCCCCCTTGGGACGGGAGCTCCCTACGAGCAGTACTTC
TRBJ2-2	TRBD1	TRBV27	CASRGTATTGELFF	TGTGCCAGCAGGGGGACAGCTACAACCGGGGAGCTGTTTTTT
TRBJ2-1	TRBD2	TRBV5-4	CASSLGGMGGTGEQFF	TGTGCCAGCAGCTTGGGGGGGATGGGAGGGACCGGGGAGCAGTTCTTC
TRBJ1-6	.	TRBV11-1	CASSLGPGLSNSPLHF	TGTGCCAGCAGCTTAGGACCGGGACTGAGTAATTCACCCCTCCACTTT
TRBJ1-5	.	TRBV9	CASSVDGGADQPQHF	TGTGCCAGCAGCGTAGATGGGGGGGCGGATCAGCCCCAGCATTTT
TRBJ2-7	.	TRBV5-5	CASTSGPGGAYEQYF	TGTGCCAGCACATCCGGTCCCGGAGGAGCCTACGAGCAGTACTTC
TRBJ2-7	.	TRBV5-4	CASSRAGVLEQYF	TGTGCCAGCAGTAGGGCAGGGGTGTTGGAGCAGTACTTC
TRBJ1-5	.	TRBV2	CASSEGDRQPQHF	TGTGCCAGCAGTGAGGGGGACCGGCAGCCCCAGCATTTT
TRBJ2-5	.	TRBV6-1	CASSKPGLETQYF	TGTGCCAGCAGTAAGCCGGGACTAGAGACCCAGTACTTC
TRBJ2-4	.	TRBV6-6	CASSYSDGNIQYF	TGTGCCAGCAGTTACTCGGACGGAAACATTCAGTACTTC
TRBJ2-2	.	TRBV2	CASSDPPGANTGELFF	TGTGCCAGCAGTGACCCCCCGGGGGCGAACACCGGGGAGCTGTTTTTT
TRBJ2-4	.	TRBV7-9	CASSLGKNIQYF	TGTGCCAGCAGCTTAGGCAAAAACATTCAGTACTTC
TRBJ2-1	TRBD2	TRBV5-1	CASSSRLAGSKDEQFF	TGCGCCAGCAGCTCCAGACTAGCGGGAAGTAAGGATGAGCAGTTCTTC
TRBJ2-5	.	TRBV11-1	CASSPLGPQQETQYF	TGTGCCAGCAGCCCGCTGGGACCGCAGCAAGAGACCCAGTACTTC
TRBJ2-7	.	TRBV7-3	CASSPSPPGRGPYEQYF	TGTGCCAGCAGCCCATCACCCCCGGGCAGAGGCCCCTACGAGCAGTACTTC
TRBJ1-4	.	TRBV19	CASSPSAGEKLFF	TGTGCCAGTAGTCCCTCCGCCGGTGAAAAACTGTTTTTT